The 21 T cell receptor beta chains presented below share a single source sample, sequenced in a study of a mutant IDH1 vaccine in newly diagnosed glioma. Using immunoSEQ multiplex PCR, the repertoire was profiled, and TCRdb retains in-frame clones only, with some absent. This repertoire shows around 50,000 clones, roughly 90% found once; its top ten account for about 2.4%. Time point reported: baseline, week 1 (first vaccination visit). The sample's treatment: pre-vaccination baseline after standard-of-care therapy. Sequences were derived from PBMCs, sampled from a glioma patient treated with radiotherapy, temozolomide or both. The receptors come from a middle-aged man with glioma.

The V call is TRBV5-4, the J call TRBJ1-2, with D tentatively TRBD1 (5 bases). The CDR3 runs 15 residues. The germline gives CDR1 SGHNT, CDR2 YYREEE (reference sequence). V lost 4 bases and J lost 3, with 16 bases in between. The CDR3 coding sequence is TGTGCCAGCAGCCGACGGACAACTTGGGACTATGGCTACACCTTC. Residues: CASSRRTTWDYGYTF.

J is TRBJ1-1 and V is TRBV5-1; perhaps TRBD1 as D (5 bases). Trimming stripped 3 bases from V and 1 base from J, with 16 bases between. Germline loops: CDR1 SGHRS, CDR2 YFSETQ. There are 16 residues in the CDR3. The CDR3 here is CASSSSLGAPNTEAFF. The CDR3 DNA follows: TGCGCCAGCAGCTCCTCTCTAGGGGCGCCGAACACTGAAGCTTTCTTT.

The chain links TRBV15 to TRBJ1-4; no definite D call. Germline-derived CDR1 and CDR2 are LNHNV and YYDKDF (reference sequence). Trimming took 8 bases from V and 7 from J, leaving 14 bases between them. The CDR3 is 13 amino acids. DNA of the CDR3: TGTGCCACCTTGCGGGGTTTTGGTGAAAAACTGTTTTTT. Protein product: CATLRGFGEKLFF.

This chain uses TRBV4-2 with TRBJ2-5, with a possible D match to TRBD2 (5 bases). The CDR3 runs 15 residues. Trimming cost V 0 bases and J 5 bases, with 13 bases left between them. Germline assignment: CDR1 LGHNA and CDR2 YNFKEQ. CDR3 nucleotides: TGTGCCAGCAGCCAAGACTCCCAGCCGGGGGAGACCCAGTACTTC. Translating it yields CASSQDSQPGETQYF.

For the CDR3, the DNA is TGCACTGGCCTGGATACGGGAGGAACAGATACGCAGTATTTT. Residues: CTGLDTGGTDTQYF. This chain joins TRBV29-1 and TRBJ2-3; the match to TRBD2 covers 7 bases. CDR1 is SQVTM and CDR2 is ANQGSEA in the germline V gene. CDR3 length: 14 residues.

The chain uses TRBV7-2 and TRBJ1-2, with 7 bases aligning to TRBD1. This CDR3 has 14 residues. In germline, CDR1 is SGHTA, CDR2 FQGNSA. The ends lost 3 bases at V and 6 bases at J; junction bases unmatched: 7. CDR3 sequence (DNA): TGTGCCAGCAGCTTTGGCCAGGGGGATAATGGCTACACCTTC. Residues: CASSFGQGDNGYTF.

This chain uses TRBV10-2 with TRBJ2-1; TRBD2 matches 12 bases. J was trimmed by 8 bases and V by 6 bases; bases with no gene match: 8. CDR3 length: 15 amino acids. CDR1 is WSHSY and CDR2 is SAAADI in the germline V gene. The CDR3 loop is CASRVTSGSFYEQFF. In DNA, the CDR3 is TGCGCCAGCAGGGTGACTAGCGGGAGTTTCTATGAGCAGTTCTTC.

This chain joins TRBV7-9 and TRBJ2-5; TRBD1 is a possible D gene (6 bases). The CDR3 totals 13 residues. The V gene lost 6 bases and the J gene lost 5 bases, with 13 bases spanning the gap. Germline CDR1 SEHNR, CDR2 FQNEAQ (reference sequence). CDR3 sequence reads: CASRAEGVETQYF. The DNA of the CDR3 is TGTGCCAGCAGAGCCGAGGGGGTCGAGACCCAGTACTTC.

This chain uses TRBV5-1 with TRBJ2-1; TRBD1 matches at 7 bases. CDR3 length: 15 amino acids. J was trimmed by 1 base and V by 0 bases; bases with no gene match: 1. Germline V gene lookup returns CDR1 SGHRS and CDR2 YFSETQ. The CDR3 DNA reads TGCGCCAGCAGCTTGGAGGGGGCGTCCTACAATGAGCAGTTCTTC. This gives the protein CASSLEGASYNEQFF.

The rearrangement links TRBV12-5 to TRBJ1-4; no definite D call. V lost 6 bases and J 4 bases, leaving 6 bases between the germline ends. Germline lookup yields CDR1 LGHNT and CDR2 FRNRAP. This CDR3 is built from 12 residues. CDR3 in DNA: TGTGCTAGTGGGAGGGTTAATGAAAAACTGTTTTTT. Amino acids: CASGRVNEKLFF.

The CDR3 bases are TGTGCCAGCAGCTTGGGGGGCCGCTACGAGCAGTACTTC. Translation: CASSLGGRYEQYF. The chain uses TRBV11-1 and TRBJ2-7; D could derive from TRBD1 or TRBD2 (6 bases each). Looked up from germline, CDR1 is SGHAT and CDR2 is FQDESV (reference sequence). Between the trimmed V and J ends, which lost 3 bases and 3 bases, there was a span of 9 bases. The CDR3 is 13 amino acids.

Only one count was recorded for this clone. The V and J genes are TRBV6-1 and TRBJ1-2; TRBD1 agrees at 7 bases. V gave up 6 bases and J gave up 6 bases; unmatched junction bases: 10. Germline CDR1 is MNHNS and CDR2 is SASEGT. The CDR3 length is 14 residues. CDR3 loop: CASRRPRGWDGYTF. The CDR3 DNA reads TGTGCCAGCAGACGACCCAGGGGGTGGGATGGCTACACCTTC.

The chain recombines TRBV18 with TRBJ2-7, with D tentatively TRBD2 (5 bases). From germline, CDR1 is KGHSH and CDR2 LQKENI. V was cut by 3 bases and J by 2 bases, with 14 bases left in between. This CDR3 has 15 residues. The CDR3 sequence is CASSPPSGRAYEQYF. CDR3 bases: TGTGCCAGCTCACCTCCCAGCGGAAGGGCCTACGAGCAGTACTTC.

The rearrangement links TRBV27 to TRBJ2-2; TRBD2 agrees at 7 bases. V gave up 2 bases and J gave up 7 bases; unmatched junction bases: 7. Germline V gene sequence: CDR1 MNHEY, CDR2 SMNVEV (reference sequence). This CDR3 is built from 15 residues. Here the CDR3 reads CASSLRWEGVGELFF. CDR3 nucleotides: TGTGCCAGCAGTTTAAGGTGGGAGGGCGTCGGGGAGCTGTTTTTT.

The genes are TRBV6-6 and TRBJ2-1; unclear D gene. The CDR3 sequence is 14 residues long. Per the germline V gene, CDR1 is MNHNY and CDR2 is SVGAGI (reference sequence). V was cut by 6 bases and J by 1 base, with 10 bases left in between. The CDR3 DNA is TGTGCCAGCAGCTCCCCCGGGTCCTACAATGAGCAGTTCTTC. Translating it yields CASSSPGSYNEQFF.

This clone was found once. The rearrangement joins TRBV9 to TRBJ2-2; D is uncertain. Trimming removed 0 bases at V and 2 bases at J, with 5 bases between. In germline, CDR1 is SGDLS, CDR2 YYNGEE. The CDR3 sequence is 14 residues long. CDR3 residues: CASSVVINTGELFF. The CDR3 DNA reads TGTGCCAGCAGCGTAGTAATTAACACCGGGGAGCTGTTTTTT.

The chain carries TRBV5-4 and TRBJ2-7; D is uncertain. The CDR3 has 13 residues. The V gene lost 0 bases and the J gene lost 5 bases, with 9 bases spanning the gap. The germline CDR1 and CDR2 sequences are SGHNT and YYREEE (reference sequence). The CDR3 region is CASSLANRDEQYF. Written as DNA, the CDR3 is TGTGCCAGCAGCTTGGCCAATCGGGACGAGCAGTACTTC.

V and J are TRBV14 and TRBJ2-7; D is unclear. Germline CDR1 and CDR2: SGHDN and FVKESK. The V and J ends lost 4 bases and 1 base respectively, with 11 bases between them. This CDR3 has 14 residues. The CDR3 DNA is TGTGCCAGCAGCCTAAGATCGGGTTCCTACGAGCAGTACTTC. It specifies CASSLRSGSYEQYF. The full variable domain, with the rest looked up from reference TRBV14 and TRBJ2-7, is EAGVTQFPSHSVIEKGQTVTLRCDPISGHDNLYWYRRVMGKEIKFLLHFVKESKQDESGMPNNRFLAERTGGTYSTLKVQPAELEDSGVYFCASSLRSGSYEQYFGPGTRLTVT.

The chain couples TRBV13 to TRBJ1-1, with 10 nucleotides matching TRBD1. V lost 2 bases and J lost 4; bases outside the gene matches: 7. Germline CDR1 is PRHDT and CDR2 is FYEKMQ (reference sequence). CDR3 length: 16 residues. Here the CDR3 reads CASSLPRDRGGTEAFF. In DNA, the CDR3 is TGTGCCAGCAGCTTACCCCGGGACAGGGGTGGCACTGAAGCTTTCTTT.

This clone turned up a few times. This sequence joins TRBV9 and TRBJ1-1; the D is unclear. Between the trimmed V and J ends, which lost 2 bases and 5 bases, there was a span of 10 bases. Per the germline V gene, CDR1 is SGDLS and CDR2 is YYNGEE. The CDR3 runs 13 residues. CDR3 amino acids: CASSVGEVTEAFF. In DNA form, the CDR3 reads TGTGCCAGCAGCGTTGGAGAGGTAACTGAAGCTTTCTTT.

This clone is categorized as medium-sized (0.01 to 0.1%). The chain recombines TRBV19 with TRBJ1-1; a weak D match, TRBD1 (5 bases). Trimming took off 9 bases at V and 1 base at J, with 18 bases between the two ends. There are 15 residues in the CDR3. CDR1 and CDR2 from the germline V gene are LNHDA and SQIVND (reference sequence). The chain's CDR3 is CASTPFRAGNTEAFF. As DNA, the CDR3 is TGTGCCAGCACCCCTTTCAGGGCGGGGAACACTGAAGCTTTCTTT.